This TCR beta chain came from a study of CD8 T cells in ankylosing spondylitis (dated by TCRdb to the late 2010s). About the full investigation: The study set out to find disease-linked TCR variants by profiling T cell receptor beta repertoires in ankylosing spondylitis patients and healthy donors. Samples of peripheral blood were taken, and for ankylosing spondylitis patients, synovial fluid was collected as well. In total, the full study cohort was made up of some 110 healthy donors and roughly 27 ankylosing spondylitis patients. The research as a whole found: A TCR beta motif of 8 or 9 highly homologous amino acid variants appeared characteristic of blood from ankylosing spondylitis patients. Some motif variants had previously been reported in the synovial fluid and blood of reactive arthritis patients, which suggests shared mechanisms of disease initiation. Significant enrichment of the disease-linked clones was reported in matched synovial fluid samples from ankylosing spondylitis patients. The disease-linked clones showed a CD8+ phenotype and occurred at relatively low frequencies in peripheral blood.

Sequencer: Illumina HiSeq 2500. TCR beta libraries were prepared by quantitative 5'-RACE with molecular barcodes. For the original study's pipeline: Disease-linked TCR variants were identified with a new computational method built on a probabilistic model of VDJ rearrangement. The public reads were reprocessed in TCRdb via fastp at Q25 and MiXCR, keeping in-frame beta chains. Every entry covers one CDR3 protein and lists the most common genes and DNA from its rows. It is TCRdb's table, rather than the study itself, that gives the V and J calls and clone size. The sample includes approximately 350,000 distinct CDR3 sequences, with roughly 14% observed a single time. Together, the top ten hold about 1.1% of the sample. Via the germline V gene (reference sequence), CDR1 is SGHAT and CDR2 FQDESV. V is pared back by 5 bases and J by 0 bases, with 11 bases lying between the germline termini. The CDR3, cysteine through phenylalanine, is 14 amino acids long. Only the CDR3 DNA is retained, 42 bases long and in frame from the first base.

This clonotype was detected once. It has no known antigen specificity. Qualities for individual bases were not recorded, and no much larger clone is one base off. A single read is weak support. The sample taken for sequencing was blood, either unsorted or a sorted T cell fraction (not recorded which). The receptor comes from a male donor with ankylosing spondylitis or in good health (not recorded which). The chain is assembled from TRBV11-1 and TRBJ2-7; the D region possibly corresponds to TRBD2 (5 bases align). The DNA reads TGTGCCAGCAGCCCCGGTCGGGGCTCCTACGAGCAGTACTTC. This codes for CASSPGRGSYEQYF.